This record looks at one TCR beta chain sequence and its context. This sample is drawn from a study of blood T cell repertoires in COVID-19. The overall study: COVID-19 samples, acute and convalescent, were from the United States, Italy and Spain. In each case, the material was cDNA or gDNA derived from T cells, B-cell-depleted T cells, or PBMCs.

CDR1 is MGHRA, CDR2 YSYEKL, per germline. The V and J ends lost 4 bases and 6 bases, in that order; junction bases with no gene match: 7. The CDR3 contains 14 residues. Original methodology: Using reference gene primer amplification, nucleated cell counts were estimated. TCRdb keeps only in-frame clones here, not all; method: immunoSEQ multiplex PCR. V and J calls and clone size follow that table, whereas D and trimming were derived from the DNA. The sample consists of about 60,000 clones, around 90% of them appearing once. The clonotype originates from a woman of 80 years or more with active COVID-19. The chain recombines TRBV4-1 with TRBJ1-2; TRBD1 matches 8 bases. Material: peripheral blood. CDR3 amino acids: CASSPSGQVHGYTF. CDR3 sequence (DNA): TGCGCCAGCAGCCCATCGGGACAGGTCCATGGCTACACCTTC.